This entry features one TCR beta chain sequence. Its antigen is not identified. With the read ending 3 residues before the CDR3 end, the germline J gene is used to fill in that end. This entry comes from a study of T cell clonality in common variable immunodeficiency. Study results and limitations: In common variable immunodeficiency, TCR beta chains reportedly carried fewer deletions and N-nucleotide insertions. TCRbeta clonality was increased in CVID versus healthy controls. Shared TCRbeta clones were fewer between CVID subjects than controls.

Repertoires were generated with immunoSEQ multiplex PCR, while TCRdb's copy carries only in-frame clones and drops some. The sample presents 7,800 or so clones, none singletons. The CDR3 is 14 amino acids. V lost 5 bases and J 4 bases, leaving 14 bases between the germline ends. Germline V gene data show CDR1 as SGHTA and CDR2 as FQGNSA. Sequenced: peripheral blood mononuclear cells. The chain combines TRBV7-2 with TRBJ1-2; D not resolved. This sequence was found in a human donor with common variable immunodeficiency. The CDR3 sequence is CASSPRRAGYGYTF. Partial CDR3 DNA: TGTGCCAGCAGCCCTAGGAGAGCGGGCTATGGC.